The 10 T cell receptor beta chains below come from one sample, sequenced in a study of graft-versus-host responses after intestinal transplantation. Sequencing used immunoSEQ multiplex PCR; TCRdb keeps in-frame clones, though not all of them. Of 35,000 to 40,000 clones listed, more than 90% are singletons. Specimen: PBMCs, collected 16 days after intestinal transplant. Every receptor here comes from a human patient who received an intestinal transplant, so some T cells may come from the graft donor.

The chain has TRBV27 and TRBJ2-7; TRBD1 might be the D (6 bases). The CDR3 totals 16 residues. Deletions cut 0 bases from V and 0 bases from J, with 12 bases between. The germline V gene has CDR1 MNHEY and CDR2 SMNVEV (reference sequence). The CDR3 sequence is CASSLSIGQISYEQYF. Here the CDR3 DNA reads TGTGCCAGCAGTTTATCCATCGGACAGATCTCCTACGAGCAGTACTTC.

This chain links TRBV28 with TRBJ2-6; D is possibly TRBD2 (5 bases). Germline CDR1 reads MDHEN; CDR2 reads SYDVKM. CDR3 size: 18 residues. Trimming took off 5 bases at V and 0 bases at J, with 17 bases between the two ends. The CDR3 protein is CASSTRFSAHSGANVLTF. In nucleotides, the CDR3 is TGTGCCAGCAGTACCCGTTTTAGCGCTCACTCTGGGGCCAACGTCCTGACTTTC.

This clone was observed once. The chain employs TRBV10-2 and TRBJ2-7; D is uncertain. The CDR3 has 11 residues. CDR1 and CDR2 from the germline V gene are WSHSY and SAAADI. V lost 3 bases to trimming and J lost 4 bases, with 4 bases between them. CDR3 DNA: TGCGCCAGCAGTGACCGATACGAGCAGTACTTC. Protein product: CASSDRYEQYF.

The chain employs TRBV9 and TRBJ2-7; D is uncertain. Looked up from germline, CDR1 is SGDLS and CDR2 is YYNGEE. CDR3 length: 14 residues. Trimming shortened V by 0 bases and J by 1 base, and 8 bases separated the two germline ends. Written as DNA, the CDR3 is TGTGCCAGCAGCGTAGCCTCTAATTCCTACGAGCAGTACTTC. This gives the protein CASSVASNSYEQYF. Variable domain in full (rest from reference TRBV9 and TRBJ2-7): DSGVTQTPKHLITATGQRVTLRCSPRSGDLSVYWYQQSLDQGLQFLIQYYNGEERAKGNILERFSAQQFPDLHSELNLSSLELGDSALYFCASSVASNSYEQYFGPGTRLTVT.

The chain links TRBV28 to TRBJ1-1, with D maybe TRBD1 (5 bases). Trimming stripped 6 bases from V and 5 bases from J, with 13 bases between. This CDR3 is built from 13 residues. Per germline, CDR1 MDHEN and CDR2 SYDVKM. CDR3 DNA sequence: TGTGCCAGCAGGCTGGGGGGGGAAACTGAAGCTTTCTTT. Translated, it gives CASRLGGETEAFF.

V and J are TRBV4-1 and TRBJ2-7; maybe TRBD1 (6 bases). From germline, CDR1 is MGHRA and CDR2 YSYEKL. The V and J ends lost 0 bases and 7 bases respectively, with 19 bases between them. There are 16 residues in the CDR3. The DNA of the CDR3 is TGCGCCAGCAGCCAAGATCCCCAACAGGGCTCAGGGGAGCAGTACTTC. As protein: CASSQDPQQGSGEQYF.

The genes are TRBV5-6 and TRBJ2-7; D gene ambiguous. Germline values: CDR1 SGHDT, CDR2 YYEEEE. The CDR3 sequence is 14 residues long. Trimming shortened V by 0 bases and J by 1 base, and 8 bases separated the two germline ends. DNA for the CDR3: TGTGCCAGCAGCTTGGGTGGCTTGTCCTACGAGCAGTACTTC. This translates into CASSLGGLSYEQYF.

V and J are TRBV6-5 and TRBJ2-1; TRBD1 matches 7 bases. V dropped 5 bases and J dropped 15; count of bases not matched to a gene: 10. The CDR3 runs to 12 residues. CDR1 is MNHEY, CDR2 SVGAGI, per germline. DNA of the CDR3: TGTGCCAGCAGTGCGGACAGGCCGCATCTGTTCTTC. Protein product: CASSADRPHLFF.

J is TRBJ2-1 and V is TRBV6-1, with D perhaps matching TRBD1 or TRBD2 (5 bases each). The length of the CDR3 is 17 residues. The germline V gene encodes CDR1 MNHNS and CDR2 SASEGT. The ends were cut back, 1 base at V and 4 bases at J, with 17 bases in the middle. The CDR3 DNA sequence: TGTGCCAGCAGTGAAGGAACCGGGGCCTTTATGTACAATGAGCAGTTCTTC. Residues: CASSEGTGAFMYNEQFF.

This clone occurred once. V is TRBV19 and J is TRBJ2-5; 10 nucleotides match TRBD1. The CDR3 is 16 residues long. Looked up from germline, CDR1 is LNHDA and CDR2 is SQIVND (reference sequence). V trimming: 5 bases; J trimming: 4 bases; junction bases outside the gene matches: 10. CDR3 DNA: TGTGCCAGTAGTCCACCCGACAGGGGGCGTGGAGAGACCCAGTACTTC. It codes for CASSPPDRGRGETQYF.